This record concerns one T cell receptor beta chain sequence. Original methodology: Reference gene primer amplification gave nucleated cell count estimates. Repertoires were generated with immunoSEQ multiplex PCR, while TCRdb's copy carries only in-frame clones and drops some. The D gene and trimming were derived from the DNA, and the V and J assignments and clone size from that table. The table records 150,000 or so clones, around nine tenths of them present only once. This entry belongs to a study of blood T cell repertoires in COVID-19. Seattle's enrolled individuals joined amid active infection and were then monitored longitudinally. The sample comprised peripheral blood. The source of this sequence is an older woman with COVID-19, enrolled during active disease.

Here the CDR3 reads CASRGQGLKPQHF. The CDR3, as DNA: TGTGCCAGTCGAGGACAGGGGCTAAAACCCCAGCATTTT. The V gene is TRBV19, the J gene TRBJ1-5, with 9 bases matching TRBD1. Germline V gene data show CDR1 as LNHDA and CDR2 as SQIVND (reference sequence). The CDR3 runs to 13 residues. The trim removed 8 bases at V and 10 bases at J, leaving 9 bases unmatched.